Presented here are 13 T cell receptor beta chains from one specimen sequenced in a study of PD-1 blockade in classical Hodgkin lymphoma. Relapse was seen in all patients after autologous stem cell transplantation, and brentuximab vedotin exposure was variable. The protocol was immunoSEQ multiplex PCR, while the TCRdb copy is restricted to in-frame clones and leaves out a portion. This sample has tens of thousands of clones, with 60% to 75% found just once. The input for sequencing was peripheral blood mononuclear cells (PBMCs), taken before the second cycle of nivolumab. Receptors originate from a human donor with classical Hodgkin lymphoma.

V and J are TRBV2 and TRBJ1-3; D gene ambiguous. V shed 7 bases and J shed 0 bases, with 7 bases lying between them. Germline V lookup: CDR1 SNHLY, CDR2 FYNNEI. This CDR3 is built from 13 residues. The CDR3 protein is CASKEGSGNTIYF. CDR3 coding DNA: TGTGCCAGCAAGGAAGGCTCTGGAAACACCATATATTTT.

This chain connects TRBV19 to TRBJ2-7; 8 bases line up with TRBD1. The CDR3 covers 14 residues. The V gene end was trimmed by 5 bases and the J gene end by 3 bases; junction bases not matched to a gene: 6. CDR1 is LNHDA, CDR2 SQIVND, per germline (reference sequence). CDR3 nucleotide sequence: TGTGCCAGTAGTCTCGGGACAGGAGTCTACGAGCAGTACTTC. This translates into CASSLGTGVYEQYF. The variable domain in full, with the rest retrieved from reference TRBV19 and TRBJ2-7, is DGGITQSPKYLFRKEGQNVTLSCEQNLNHDAMYWYRQDPGQGLRLIYYSQIVNDFQKGDIAEGYSVSREKKESFPLTVTSAQKNPTAFYLCASSLGTGVYEQYFGPGTRLTVT.

CDR3 coding DNA: TGTGCCAGCTCTTCCACTGAAGCTTTCTTT. It specifies CASSSTEAFF. This chain connects TRBV2 to TRBJ1-1, with D unclear. V lost 8 bases and J lost 4, with 5 bases in between. The CDR3 consists of 10 residues. The germline V gene encodes CDR1 SNHLY and CDR2 FYNNEI.

The chain uses TRBV9 and TRBJ2-6; a possible D gene is TRBD1 (5 bases). The CDR3 runs 19 residues. The V and J ends lost 4 bases and 0 bases respectively, with 20 bases between them. Germline lookup yields CDR1 SGDLS and CDR2 YYNGEE. This CDR3 reads CASSPTQEQESSGANVLTF. CDR3 DNA sequence: TGTGCCAGCAGCCCTACACAGGAACAGGAGAGCTCTGGGGCCAACGTCCTGACTTTC.

The CDR3 here is CASSVQGPDQPQHF. DNA for the CDR3: TGCGCCAGCAGCGTTCAGGGTCCCGATCAGCCCCAGCATTTT. The genes are TRBV5-1 and TRBJ1-5; possibly TRBD1 for D (5 bases). Trimming pared 4 bases from V and 5 bases from J, leaving 13 bases between. Germline CDR1 reads SGHRS; CDR2 reads YFSETQ. The CDR3 runs 14 residues.

V usage is TRBV5-6 and J usage is TRBJ1-1; 7 bases match TRBD1. J gave up 0 bases and V 5 bases, and 13 bases lay outside the gene matches. In germline, CDR1 is SGHDT, CDR2 YYEEEE. CDR3 size: 17 residues. The CDR3 loop reads CASRPTATGNMNTEAFF. The CDR3 DNA reads TGTGCCAGCAGGCCCACTGCGACAGGGAACATGAACACTGAAGCTTTCTTT.

CDR3 region: CASSLAQLATNEKLFF. DNA of the CDR3: TGCGCCAGCAGCTTGGCCCAGCTAGCAACTAATGAAAAACTGTTTTTT. The chain couples TRBV5-1 to TRBJ1-4; D is unresolved. Trimming removed 0 bases at V and 0 bases at J, with 9 bases between. Per germline, CDR1 SGHRS and CDR2 YFSETQ. The CDR3 extends over 16 amino acids.

J is TRBJ1-3 and V is TRBV30; D may be TRBD1 (5 bases). V lost 6 bases and J 3 bases, leaving 9 bases between the germline ends. Looked up from germline, CDR1 is GTSNPN and CDR2 is SVGIG (reference sequence). This CDR3 spans 12 amino acids. CDR3 residues: CACGGGGNTIYF. The CDR3 coding sequence is TGTGCCTGCGGGGGGGGTGGAAACACCATATATTTT.

The chain employs TRBV5-5 and TRBJ2-6, with D perhaps TRBD1 or TRBD2 (6 bases each). The germline V gene has CDR1 SGHKS and CDR2 YYEKEE (reference sequence). The CDR3 sequence is 15 residues long. V was shortened by 4 bases and J by 0 bases, with 8 bases between the two germline ends. The DNA for the CDR3 is TGTGCCAGCAGCGGAGGGGGCTCTGGGGCCAACGTCCTGACTTTC. Translating it yields CASSGGGSGANVLTF.

The rearrangement uses TRBV5-1 and TRBJ1-4, with D unresolved. CDR3 size: 14 residues. From germline, CDR1 is SGHRS and CDR2 YFSETQ. Between the trimmed V and J ends, which lost 0 bases and 0 bases, there was a span of 3 bases. The CDR3 is CASSLVSTNEKLFF. The CDR3 region has the DNA TGCGCCAGCAGCTTGGTCTCAACTAATGAAAAACTGTTTTTT.

The J gene is TRBJ1-1, the V gene TRBV7-8; 8 bases agree with TRBD1. Germline CDR1 is SGHVS and CDR2 is FQNEAQ. V shed 6 bases and J 1 base; nucleotides not matched to a gene: 4. This CDR3 is built from 14 residues. In DNA form, the CDR3 reads TGTGCCAGCAGTCCACAGGGGGGGAACACTGAAGCTTTCTTT. Its translation: CASSPQGGNTEAFF.

The V gene is TRBV28, the J gene TRBJ2-7, with D tentatively TRBD1 or TRBD2 (5 bases each). Germline assignment: CDR1 MDHEN and CDR2 SYDVKM. CDR3 length: 15 amino acids. V was trimmed by 4 bases and J by 3 bases, leaving 16 bases between them. The CDR3 loop is CASSSSRDRSYEQYF. Here the CDR3 DNA reads TGTGCCAGCAGTTCCAGTCGGGACCGTAGCTACGAGCAGTACTTC.

This clone was seen a few times. The rearrangement uses TRBV7-8 and TRBJ2-2, with 7 nucleotides matching TRBD1. CDR3 length equals 14 residues. The J segment lost 8 bases and the V segment lost 3 bases, leaving 6 bases of the junction unmatched. Germline CDR1 reads SGHVS; CDR2 reads FQNEAQ. DNA of the CDR3: TGTGCCAGCAGCTTCCGGGACAGCCGAGGGGAGCTGTTTTTT. Its protein product is CASSFRDSRGELFF. The whole variable domain, filled in from reference TRBV7-8 and TRBJ2-2, reads GAGVSQSPRYKVAKRGQDVALRCDPISGHVSLFWYQQALGQGPEFLTYFQNEAQLDKSGLPSDRFFAERPEGSVSTLKIQRTQQEDSAVYLCASSFRDSRGELFFGEGSRLTVL.